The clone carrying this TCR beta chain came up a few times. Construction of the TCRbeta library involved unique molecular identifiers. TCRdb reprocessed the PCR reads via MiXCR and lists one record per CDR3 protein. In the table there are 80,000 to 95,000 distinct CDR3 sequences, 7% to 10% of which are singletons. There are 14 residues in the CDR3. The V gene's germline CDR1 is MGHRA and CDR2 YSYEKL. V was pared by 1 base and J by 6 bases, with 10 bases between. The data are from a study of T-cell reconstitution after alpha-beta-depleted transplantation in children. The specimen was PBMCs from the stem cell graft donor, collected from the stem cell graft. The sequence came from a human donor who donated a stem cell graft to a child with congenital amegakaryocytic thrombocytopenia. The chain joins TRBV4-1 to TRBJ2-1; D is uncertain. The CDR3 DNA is TGCGCCAGCAGCCAAGCGTTTCCGGGCAATGAGCAGTTCTTC. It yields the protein CASSQAFPGNEQFF.